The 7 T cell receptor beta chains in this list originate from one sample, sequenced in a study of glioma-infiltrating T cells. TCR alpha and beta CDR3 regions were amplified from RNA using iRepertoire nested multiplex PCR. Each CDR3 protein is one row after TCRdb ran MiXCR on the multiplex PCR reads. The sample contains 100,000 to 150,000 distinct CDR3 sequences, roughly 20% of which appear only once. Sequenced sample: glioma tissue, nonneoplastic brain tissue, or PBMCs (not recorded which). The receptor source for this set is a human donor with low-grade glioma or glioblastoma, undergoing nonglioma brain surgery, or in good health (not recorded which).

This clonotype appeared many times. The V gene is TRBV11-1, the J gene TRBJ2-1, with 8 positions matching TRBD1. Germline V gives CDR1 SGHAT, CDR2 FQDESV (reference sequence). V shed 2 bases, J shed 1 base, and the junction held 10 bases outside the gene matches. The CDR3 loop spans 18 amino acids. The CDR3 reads CASSLRDRLLQSYNEQFF. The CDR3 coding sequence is TGTGCCAGCAGCTTAAGGGACAGGCTGTTACAATCCTACAATGAGCAGTTCTTC. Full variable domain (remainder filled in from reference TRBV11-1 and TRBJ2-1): EAEVAQSPRYKITEKSQAVAFWCDPISGHATLYWYRQILGQGPELLVQFQDESVVDDSQLPKDRFSAERLKGVDSTLKIQPAELGDSAMYLCASSLRDRLLQSYNEQFFGPGTRLTVL.

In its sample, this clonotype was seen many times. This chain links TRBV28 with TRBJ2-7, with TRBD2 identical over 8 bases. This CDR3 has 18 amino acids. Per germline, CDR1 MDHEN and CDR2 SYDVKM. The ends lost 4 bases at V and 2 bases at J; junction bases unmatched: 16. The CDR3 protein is CASSSSPGLGTLAYEQYF. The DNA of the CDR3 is TGTGCCAGCAGTTCGTCACCGGGACTAGGAACCCTTGCCTACGAGCAGTACTTC.

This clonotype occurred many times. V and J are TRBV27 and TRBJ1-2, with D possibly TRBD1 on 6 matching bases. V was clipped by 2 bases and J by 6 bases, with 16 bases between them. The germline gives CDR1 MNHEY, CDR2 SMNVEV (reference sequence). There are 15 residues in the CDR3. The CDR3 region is CASSLDPGALNGYTF. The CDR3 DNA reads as TGTGCCAGCAGTTTAGACCCGGGGGCGCTGAATGGCTACACCTTC.

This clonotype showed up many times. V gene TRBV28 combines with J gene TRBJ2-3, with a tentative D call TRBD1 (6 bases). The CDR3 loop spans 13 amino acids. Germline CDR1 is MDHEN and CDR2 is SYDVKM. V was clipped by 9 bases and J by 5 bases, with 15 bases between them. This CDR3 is CASFSYREDTQYF. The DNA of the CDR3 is TGTGCCAGTTTCTCATACAGGGAAGATACGCAGTATTTT.

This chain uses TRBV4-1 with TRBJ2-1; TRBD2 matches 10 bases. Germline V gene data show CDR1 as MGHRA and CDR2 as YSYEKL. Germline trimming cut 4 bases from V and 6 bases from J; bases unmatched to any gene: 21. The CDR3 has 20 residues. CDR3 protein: CASSRGQGTSASTFLNEQFF. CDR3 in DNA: TGCGCCAGCAGCCGTGGCCAGGGGACTAGCGCGTCTACCTTTCTCAATGAGCAGTTCTTC.

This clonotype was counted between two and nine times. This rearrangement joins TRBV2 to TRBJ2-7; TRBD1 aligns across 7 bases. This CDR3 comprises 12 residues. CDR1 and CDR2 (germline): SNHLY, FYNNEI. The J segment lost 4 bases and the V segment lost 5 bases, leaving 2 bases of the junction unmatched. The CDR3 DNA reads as TGTGCCAGCAGTAGGGGACAGTACGAGCAGTACTTC. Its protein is CASSRGQYEQYF.

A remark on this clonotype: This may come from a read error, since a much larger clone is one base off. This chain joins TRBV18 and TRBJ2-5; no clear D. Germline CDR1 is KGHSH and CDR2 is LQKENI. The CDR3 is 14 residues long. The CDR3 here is CDSSPPSTQETQYF. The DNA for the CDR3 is TGTGACAGCTCACCACCTAGTACCCAAGAGACCCAGTACTTC.